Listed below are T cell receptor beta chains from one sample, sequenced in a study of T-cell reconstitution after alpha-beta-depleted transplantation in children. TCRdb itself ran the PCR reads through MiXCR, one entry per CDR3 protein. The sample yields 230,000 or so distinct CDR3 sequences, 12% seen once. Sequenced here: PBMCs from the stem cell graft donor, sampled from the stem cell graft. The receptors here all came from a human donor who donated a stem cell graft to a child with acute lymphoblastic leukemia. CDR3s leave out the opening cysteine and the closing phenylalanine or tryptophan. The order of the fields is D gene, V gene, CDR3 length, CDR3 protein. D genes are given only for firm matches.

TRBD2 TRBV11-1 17 ASSFRTSASRGGANVLT
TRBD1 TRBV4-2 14 ASSQDGDRGIQPQH
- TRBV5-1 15 ASSLKDGRGSYNEQF
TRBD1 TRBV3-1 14 ASSQDNRGNTGELF
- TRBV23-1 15 ASSQWFFQIAKNIQY
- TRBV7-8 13 ASKEARGSYNEQF
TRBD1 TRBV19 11 ASSWGTGEGYT
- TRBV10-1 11 ASGPKLTDTQY
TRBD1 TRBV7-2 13 ASSSRQGEVNEQF
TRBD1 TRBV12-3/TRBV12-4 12 ASSLLGQGERQY
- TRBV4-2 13 ASSQALRVYNEQF
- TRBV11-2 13 ASSQDYPSGNTIY
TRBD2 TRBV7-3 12 ASSLVGGGGEQF
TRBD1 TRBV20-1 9 SAEIGQAQH
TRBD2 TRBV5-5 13 ASSFTGGYQETQY
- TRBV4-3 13 ASSPEEGFGNTIY
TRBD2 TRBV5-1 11 ASTLAGGSGQF
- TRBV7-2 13 ASSLSVGNGETQY
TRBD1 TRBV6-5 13 ASSYNHRGVYEQY
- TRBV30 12 AWSWRGRTYEQY
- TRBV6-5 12 ASSYSQGFYIQY
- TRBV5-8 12 ASSLGGPINIQY
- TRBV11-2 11 ASSLDGPYEQY
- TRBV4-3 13 ASSQEVRVNTEAF